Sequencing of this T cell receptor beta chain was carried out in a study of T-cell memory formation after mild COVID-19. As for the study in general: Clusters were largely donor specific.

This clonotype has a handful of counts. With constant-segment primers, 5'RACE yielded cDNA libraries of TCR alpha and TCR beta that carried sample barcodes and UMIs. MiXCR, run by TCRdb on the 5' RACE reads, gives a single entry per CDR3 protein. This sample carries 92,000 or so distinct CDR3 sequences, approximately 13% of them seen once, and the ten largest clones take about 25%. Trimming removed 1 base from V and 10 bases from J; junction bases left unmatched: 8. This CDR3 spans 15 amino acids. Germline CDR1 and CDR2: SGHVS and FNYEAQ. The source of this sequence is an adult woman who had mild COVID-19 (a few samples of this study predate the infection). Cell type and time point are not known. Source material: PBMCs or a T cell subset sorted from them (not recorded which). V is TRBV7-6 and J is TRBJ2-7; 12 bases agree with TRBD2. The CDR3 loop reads CASSLETSGGSNQYF. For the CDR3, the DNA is TGTGCCAGCAGCTTAGAGACTAGCGGGGGAAGTAATCAGTACTTC. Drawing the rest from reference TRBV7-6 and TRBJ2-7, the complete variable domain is GAGVSQSPRYKVTKRGQDVALRCDPISGHVSLYWYRQALGQGPEFLTYFNYEAQQDKSGLPNDRFSAERPEGSISTLTIQRTEQRDSAMYRCASSLETSGGSNQYFGPGTRLTVT.